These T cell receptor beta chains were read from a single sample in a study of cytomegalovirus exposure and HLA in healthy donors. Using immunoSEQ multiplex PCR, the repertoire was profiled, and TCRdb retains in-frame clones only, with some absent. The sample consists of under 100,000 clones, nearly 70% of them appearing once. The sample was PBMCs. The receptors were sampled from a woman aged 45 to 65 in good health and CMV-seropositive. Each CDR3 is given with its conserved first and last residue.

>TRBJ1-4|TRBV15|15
CATSRDPGGDEKLFF
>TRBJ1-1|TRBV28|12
CASSPLRLGAFF
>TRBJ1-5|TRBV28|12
CASRTGIQPQHF
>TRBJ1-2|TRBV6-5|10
CASSCSGYTF
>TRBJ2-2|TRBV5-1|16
CASSTPGQGATGELFF
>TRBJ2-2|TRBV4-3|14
CASSRASTRGELFF
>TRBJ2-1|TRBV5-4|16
CASSKPTGLATNEQFF
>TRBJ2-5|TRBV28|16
CASSLGGFMPSGTQYF
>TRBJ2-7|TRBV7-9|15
CASSLGTSGTYEQYF
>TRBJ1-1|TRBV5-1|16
CASSPYGTGIDTEAFF
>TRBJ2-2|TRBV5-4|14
CASKISLTTGELFF
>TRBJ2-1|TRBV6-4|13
CASSLQGGDEQFF
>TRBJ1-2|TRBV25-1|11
CASSTGYGYTF
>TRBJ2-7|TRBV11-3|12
CASSVTGYEQYF
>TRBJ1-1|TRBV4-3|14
CASSRLSENTEAFF
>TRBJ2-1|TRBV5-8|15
CASSFGGEVHNEQFF
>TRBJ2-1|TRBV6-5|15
CASSSTGLAGGLEFF
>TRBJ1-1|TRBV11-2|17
CASRDLEVRGRGTEAFF
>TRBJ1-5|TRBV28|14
CASRIQGGNQPQHF
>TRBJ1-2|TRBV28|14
CATGRSQVRYGYTF
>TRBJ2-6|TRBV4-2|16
CASSQETGSGANVLTF
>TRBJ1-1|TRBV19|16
CASSYRDRGGPAEAFF
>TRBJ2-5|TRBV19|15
CASSMGPSGEETQYF
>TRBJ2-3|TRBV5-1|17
CASSLELGRAGTDTQYF
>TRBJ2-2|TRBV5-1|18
CASSPSGSGGSNTGELFF
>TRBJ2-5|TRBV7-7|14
CASSLGLAGEIQYF
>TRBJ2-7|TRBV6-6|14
CASSYGQNLNEQYF
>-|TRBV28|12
CASTPGRYEQYF
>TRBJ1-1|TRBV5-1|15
CASSKDREGVTEAFF
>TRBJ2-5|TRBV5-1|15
CASSLGPGTGETQYF
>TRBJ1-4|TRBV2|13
CASNTTNNEKLFF
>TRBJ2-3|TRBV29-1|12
CSVGSGSDTQYF
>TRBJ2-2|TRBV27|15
CASSWNGRNTGELFF
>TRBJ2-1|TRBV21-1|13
CASSKARPERQFF
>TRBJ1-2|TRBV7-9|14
CASSLGGQGGGYTF
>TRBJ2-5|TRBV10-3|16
CAISGRTSGRKETQYF
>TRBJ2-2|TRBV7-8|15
CASSQTGPHTGELFF
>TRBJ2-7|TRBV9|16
CASSPRGDGDSYEQYF
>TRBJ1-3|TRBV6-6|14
CASTITGTGNTIYF
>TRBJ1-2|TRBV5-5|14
CASSLAGQNYGYTF
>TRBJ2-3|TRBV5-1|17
CASSLERWGGFTDTQYF